What follows are 18 T cell receptor beta chains derived from one specimen sequenced in a study of cytomegalovirus exposure and HLA in healthy donors. 13 Jbeta primers and 60 Vbeta primers were used for the PCR. Data came from immunoSEQ multiplex PCR; TCRdb stores just in-frame clones and leaves some out. This repertoire shows about 130,000 clones, roughly 84% found once; its top ten account for roughly 1.2%. The sequencing input was PBMCs. The source is a girl aged 2-10 years in good health and CMV-seronegative.

The chain carries TRBV19 and TRBJ1-1; 7 bases fit TRBD1. J was trimmed by 5 bases and V by 1 base; bases with no gene match: 4. The germline gives CDR1 LNHDA, CDR2 SQIVND (reference sequence). The CDR3 loop spans 14 amino acids. CDR3 in amino acids: CASSIVGGQTEAFF. Here the CDR3 DNA reads TGTGCCAGTAGTATAGTAGGGGGCCAGACTGAAGCTTTCTTT.

The rearrangement links TRBV5-1 to TRBJ1-4, with 7 bases that match TRBD1. The V gene's germline CDR1 is SGHRS and CDR2 YFSETQ. The CDR3 has 15 amino acids. V was clipped by 4 bases and J by 7 bases; unmatched bases: 10. The CDR3 DNA is TGCGCCAGCAGCACATGGACAGGAGAAGCTGAAAAACTGTTTTTT. Protein sequence: CASSTWTGEAEKLFF.

The chain couples TRBV4-2 to TRBJ2-2; D not resolved. Trimming stripped 7 bases from V and 0 bases from J, with 6 bases between. The germline V gene encodes CDR1 LGHNA and CDR2 YNFKEQ. This CDR3 spans 13 amino acids. The CDR3 DNA follows: TGTGCCAGCAACATCCCGAACACCGGGGAGCTGTTTTTT. This gives the protein CASNIPNTGELFF.

The gene calls are TRBV7-2 and TRBJ1-5; D is uncertain. Trimming took 3 bases from V and 3 from J, leaving 9 bases between them. The CDR3 loop spans 14 amino acids. Germline loops: CDR1 SGHTA, CDR2 FQGNSA. The chain's CDR3 is CASSFTQDNQPQHF. CDR3 coding DNA: TGTGCCAGCAGCTTTACGCAGGACAATCAGCCCCAGCATTTT.

The chain is built from TRBV6-1 and TRBJ2-7; 12 nucleotides match TRBD1. Germline loops: CDR1 MNHNS, CDR2 SASEGT. The V gene end was trimmed by 4 bases and the J gene end by 3 bases; junction bases not matched to a gene: 4. The CDR3 sequence is 15 residues long. The CDR3: CASSGGTGGSYEQYF. The CDR3 DNA sequence: TGTGCCAGCAGTGGGGGGACAGGGGGCAGCTACGAGCAGTACTTC.

This rearrangement joins TRBV5-6 to TRBJ1-1, with D perhaps TRBD1 (6 bases). Germline V gives CDR1 SGHDT, CDR2 YYEEEE. The CDR3 runs to 14 residues. The V end lost 2 bases, the J end lost 10 bases, and 18 bases lay between the germline ends. The CDR3 coding sequence is TGTGCCAGCAGCTTTGCGGTGGGGGCGGGAGGAGCTTTCTTT. It specifies CASSFAVGAGGAFF.

In this sample, this clone turned up once. V gene TRBV25-1 combines with J gene TRBJ1-1; tentative D call: TRBD1 (5 bases). CDR1 and CDR2 (germline): MGHDK, SYGVNS. V lost 4 bases and J lost 0, with 15 bases in between. This CDR3 has 16 amino acids. Here the CDR3 DNA reads TGTGCCAGCAGTGTCTTGGGGCCTGCCATGAACACTGAAGCTTTCTTT. It codes for CASSVLGPAMNTEAFF.

J is TRBJ2-1 and V is TRBV7-2; 11 positions agree with TRBD1. The CDR3 is made up of 16 amino acids. V lost 4 bases to trimming and J lost 6 bases; unmatched junction nucleotides: 8. From germline, CDR1 is SGHTA and CDR2 FQGNSA. CDR3 sequence (DNA): TGTGCCAGCAGCTCCCGAGGACAGGGGGCTGGCAATGAGCAGTTCTTC. This encodes CASSSRGQGAGNEQFF.

The chain recombines TRBV27 with TRBJ1-4, with TRBD1 as a possible D gene (6 bases). Germline V CDR1 and CDR2: MNHEY, SMNVEV (reference sequence). The CDR3 totals 17 residues. V was shortened by 5 bases and J by 4 bases, with 20 bases between the two germline ends. CDR3 sequence: CASSPTSPAGDNEKLFF. CDR3 sequence (DNA): TGTGCCAGCAGTCCAACCTCCCCCGCAGGGGATAATGAAAAACTGTTTTTT.

For the CDR3, the DNA is TGCGCCAGCAGCCAGACGCGGGGCTCTGGAAACACCATATATTTT. Residues: CASSQTRGSGNTIYF. The rearrangement links TRBV4-3 to TRBJ1-3; D remains ambiguous. The CDR3 runs to 15 residues. The V gene lost 3 bases and the J gene lost 0 bases, with 9 bases spanning the gap. The germline CDR1 and CDR2 sequences are LGHNA and YSLEER.

This clone was detected only once. The J gene is TRBJ2-3, the V gene TRBV28, with 8 bases lining up with TRBD1. The CDR3 is made up of 13 amino acids. The J segment lost 1 base and the V segment lost 6 bases, leaving 0 bases of the junction unmatched. In germline, CDR1 is MDHEN, CDR2 SYDVKM. This chain's CDR3 is CASRTGGTDTQYF. The CDR3 DNA reads TGTGCCAGCAGGACAGGGGGCACAGATACGCAGTATTTT.

This chain uses TRBV5-1 with TRBJ1-1, with 7 nucleotides matching TRBD1. The V gene's germline CDR1 is SGHRS and CDR2 YFSETQ. V lost 0 bases to trimming and J lost 1 base; unmatched junction nucleotides: 3. This CDR3 region has 15 residues. In DNA, the CDR3 is TGCGCCAGCAGCTTGGGTACAGGGGCGAACACTGAAGCTTTCTTT. Protein product: CASSLGTGANTEAFF.

The chain recombines TRBV5-1 with TRBJ2-7; the match to TRBD1 covers 8 bases. CDR1 is SGHRS, CDR2 YFSETQ, per germline. The CDR3 extends over 14 amino acids. Unmatched junction bases numbered 10, after V lost 6 bases and J lost 5 bases. CDR3 residues: CASMQGTGAHEQYF. The CDR3 DNA is TGCGCCAGCATGCAGGGGACAGGAGCCCACGAGCAGTACTTC.

The chain links TRBV9 to TRBJ2-1, with TRBD1 identical over 7 bases. V lost 0 bases and J lost 7; bases outside the gene matches: 4. CDR3 length: 14 amino acids. Germline V gives CDR1 SGDLS, CDR2 YYNGEE. CDR3 loop: CASSVGEGANEQFF. The CDR3 DNA reads TGTGCCAGCAGCGTAGGCGAGGGGGCGAATGAGCAGTTCTTC. Drawing the rest from reference TRBV9 and TRBJ2-1, the complete variable domain is DSGVTQTPKHLITATGQRVTLRCSPRSGDLSVYWYQQSLDQGLQFLIQYYNGEERAKGNILERFSAQQFPDLHSELNLSSLELGDSALYFCASSVGEGANEQFFGPGTRLTVL.

CDR3 coding DNA: TGTGCCAGTAGTATGCAGGCCGGTCGAATGAACACTGAAGCTTTCTTT. It is translated as CASSMQAGRMNTEAFF. The rearrangement links TRBV19 to TRBJ1-1; D gene unclear. Germline V gene sequence: CDR1 LNHDA, CDR2 SQIVND (reference sequence). The CDR3 is 16 residues long. The ends were cut back, 3 bases at V and 0 bases at J, with 14 bases in the middle.

This chain joins TRBV2 and TRBJ2-3, with 7 bases that match TRBD1. Unmatched junction bases numbered 11, after V lost 10 bases and J lost 1 base. CDR1 SNHLY and CDR2 FYNNEI come from the germline V gene. The CDR3 is made up of 15 amino acids. The CDR3 bases are TGTGCCACCCACCTGACAGGGTTGGGCACAGATACGCAGTATTTT. Encoded protein: CATHLTGLGTDTQYF.

The J gene is TRBJ1-1, the V gene TRBV7-2, with D possibly TRBD1 on 6 matching bases. The V and J ends lost 5 bases and 6 bases respectively, with 16 bases between them. The germline gives CDR1 SGHTA, CDR2 FQGNSA. This CDR3 contains 14 residues. The DNA of the CDR3 is TGTGCCAGCAGCGAGCAACAGGGTTGGGCTGAAGCTTTCTTT. Its protein is CASSEQQGWAEAFF.

This chain joins TRBV7-9 and TRBJ1-5; no clear D gene. Germline V gene sequence: CDR1 SEHNR, CDR2 FQNEAQ (reference sequence). This CDR3 has 15 residues. Trimming cost V 5 bases and J 7 bases, with 18 bases left between them. CDR3 nucleotide sequence: TGTGCCAGCAGCCTGGGCCTTCAGGAAGGACAGCCCCAGCATTTT. Translating gives CASSLGLQEGQPQHF.